The source of this T cell receptor (beta chain) is a study of T cell repertoires in cytomegalovirus infection. The germline V and J ends were trimmed by 7 bases and 0 bases, with 31 bases remaining between them. The CDR3 consists of 22 residues. Germline loops: CDR1 MNHEY, CDR2 SMNVEV (reference sequence). As for this clonotype: Antigen: not known.

TCRdb processed the reads anew with MiXCR; each CDR3 protein has one entry. Among 200,000 to 250,000 distinct CDR3 sequences listed, around two fifths were seen once. The chain couples TRBV27 to TRBJ2-6; D not certain. Sequences were derived from CD8+ T cells from cultured PBMCs, sampled from culture after CMV antigen stimulation. This TCR was recovered from a human donor in good health (CMV status not recorded). Some clones in this sample may be carry-over from other donors' samples. This CDR3 reads CASKIGSEFHLTLFSGANVLTF. The CDR3 DNA sequence: TGTGCCAGCAAAATTGGATCGGAGTTCCACCTTACCTTATTCTCTGGGGCCAACGTCCTGACTTTC.